This TCR beta chain originates from a study of CD4+ T cells in melanoma. This clone has only a few counts. No antigen is known for it. The assay was immunoSEQ multiplex PCR, and TCRdb's table has in-frame clones only and misses some. The sample contains some 120,000 clones, about nine tenths of which appear only once. Study conclusions and caveats: CD8+ T cell, macrophage and B cell function reportedly correlated with neoantigen-specific CD4+ T cells. Reportedly, melanoma neoantigen-specific CD4+ T cells showed varied differentiation states.

Trimming shortened V by 3 bases and J by 6 bases, and 12 bases separated the two germline ends. In germline, CDR1 is SGHTA, CDR2 FQGNSA. The CDR3 consists of 13 residues. The origin of this receptor is a human donor with melanoma. The sequenced sample was peripheral blood. The chain has TRBV7-2 and TRBJ2-7, with a weak D call TRBD1 (5 bases). The CDR3 nucleotides read TGTGCCAGCAGCTTCCCAGGGATGGGCGAGCAGTACTTC. Translating gives CASSFPGMGEQYF.